Below are 20 T cell receptor beta chains sequenced from a single sample in a study of cytomegalovirus exposure and HLA in healthy donors. Vbeta (60) and Jbeta (13) primers were used in the PCR. TCRdb keeps only in-frame clones here, not all; method: immunoSEQ multiplex PCR. The sample table includes under 200,000 clones. Sequenced: PBMCs. All receptors derive from a man aged 30 to 45 in good health and CMV-seronegative.

V and J are TRBV28 and TRBJ2-3; 9 bases map to TRBD1. Germline V gene data show CDR1 as MDHEN and CDR2 as SYDVKM. The CDR3 is 20 amino acids. The junction had 18 bases not matched to a gene; V was cut back by 5 bases and J by 0 bases. In DNA, the CDR3 is TGTGCCAGCAGTCCTTTTAGGGGTCTCGGGACAGGGTTGAGCACAGATACGCAGTATTTT. Amino acid sequence: CASSPFRGLGTGLSTDTQYF.

The rearrangement joins TRBV11-2 to TRBJ2-1; no clear D. V lost 1 base, J lost 6 bases, and 4 bases lay in between. CDR1 SGHAT and CDR2 FQNNGV come from the germline V gene. The CDR3 is made up of 12 amino acids. The CDR3 nucleotides read TGTGCCAGCAGCTTAGCTCCCAATGAGCAGTTCTTC. Its translation is CASSLAPNEQFF.

The chain combines TRBV15 with TRBJ2-7; TRBD1 agrees at 7 bases. CDR3 length equals 16 residues. J was trimmed by 3 bases and V by 1 base; bases with no gene match: 9. CDR1 LNHNV and CDR2 YYDKDF come from the germline V gene (reference sequence). The CDR3 DNA reads TGTGCCACCAGCAGAGCCCCTCGGACAGGTCTCTACGAGCAGTACTTC. Encoded protein: CATSRAPRTGLYEQYF.

V usage is TRBV2 and J usage is TRBJ2-5; D is possibly TRBD1 (6 bases). This CDR3 has 13 amino acids. Trimming left V 3 bases short and J 5 bases short, with 10 bases between. CDR1 and CDR2 (germline): SNHLY, FYNNEI. CDR3 protein: CASSETRGETQYF. The CDR3 coding sequence is TGTGCCAGCAGTGAGACGAGGGGGGAGACCCAGTACTTC. The full variable domain, rest sourced from reference TRBV2 and TRBJ2-5, is EPEVTQTPSHQVTQMGQEVILRCVPISNHLYFYWYRQILGQKVEFLVSFYNNEISEKSEIFDDQFSVERPDGSNFTLKIRSTKLEDSAMYFCASSETRGETQYFGPGTRLLVL.

This chain connects TRBV21-1 to TRBJ2-7; the tabulated D call, TRBD2, remains unverified against the DNA. TRBV21-1 is shown as a pseudogene. This CDR3 region has 16 residues. DNA for the CDR3: TGTGCCAGCAGCATTCCCTCGGGGCGGGAGCCTTACGAGCAGTACTTC. Translating it yields CASSIPSGREPYEQYF.

The gene calls are TRBV9 and TRBJ2-7; D might be TRBD1 (5 bases). The CDR3 extends over 15 amino acids. V dropped 3 bases and J dropped 2 bases, with 15 bases sitting between them. Looked up from germline, CDR1 is SGDLS and CDR2 is YYNGEE. Here the CDR3 reads CASSGDSWGTYEQYF. In DNA, the CDR3 is TGTGCCAGCAGCGGGGATTCGTGGGGCACCTACGAGCAGTACTTC. Supplemented by reference TRBV9 and TRBJ2-7, the full variable domain reads DSGVTQTPKHLITATGQRVTLRCSPRSGDLSVYWYQQSLDQGLQFLIQYYNGEERAKGNILERFSAQQFPDLHSELNLSSLELGDSALYFCASSGDSWGTYEQYFGPGTRLTVT.

CDR3 nucleotide sequence: TGTGCCAGCAGTCTCCCCGGGAGAACAGATACGCAGTATTTT. It encodes CASSLPGRTDTQYF. The chain uses TRBV25-1 and TRBJ2-3, with D possibly matching TRBD2 (6 bases). The V end lost 5 bases, the J end lost 3 bases, and 12 bases lay between the germline ends. From germline, CDR1 is MGHDK and CDR2 SYGVNS. This CDR3 is built from 14 residues.

The V gene is TRBV6-5, the J gene TRBJ1-2; D may be TRBD1 (6 bases). Trimming removed 0 bases at V and 8 bases at J, with 16 bases between. Per germline, CDR1 MNHEY and CDR2 SVGAGI. This CDR3 spans 15 amino acids. The CDR3 protein is CASSYSAMPGEGYTF. The CDR3 DNA sequence: TGTGCCAGCAGTTACTCGGCCATGCCAGGGGAAGGCTACACCTTC.

V usage is TRBV28 and J usage is TRBJ1-2; TRBD1 aligns across 9 bases. The CDR3 loop spans 14 amino acids. V lost 6 bases and J lost 8; bases outside the gene matches: 10. Germline CDR1 and CDR2: MDHEN and SYDVKM. The CDR3 region has the DNA TGTGCCAGCAGGGCGCCACAGGGGGCTGGGGGCTACACCTTC. Protein sequence: CASRAPQGAGGYTF.

The gene calls are TRBV7-3 and TRBJ1-6; D is ambiguous. V was cut by 5 bases and J by 8 bases, with 10 bases left in between. CDR3 length: 13 residues. Germline CDR1 SGHTA, CDR2 FQGTGA. CDR3 in DNA: TGTGCCAGCAGCGAGACAAGAGATTCACCCCTCCACTTT. Translation: CASSETRDSPLHF.

CDR3 in amino acids: CASSLDRGLATDTQYF. For the CDR3, the DNA is TGTGCCAGCAGCTTAGATCGGGGACTAGCCACAGATACGCAGTATTTT. V usage is TRBV11-3 and J usage is TRBJ2-3, with 9 bases lining up with TRBD2. The CDR3 contains 16 residues. Germline CDR1 reads SGHNT; CDR2 reads YENEEA. V was pared by 0 bases and J by 2 bases, with 3 bases of the junction left unmatched.

The chain has TRBV5-1 and TRBJ1-5; D unresolved. The CDR3 is 14 amino acids. Trimming removed 4 bases at V and 4 bases at J, with 12 bases between. CDR1 is SGHRS and CDR2 is YFSETQ in the germline V gene. The CDR3 protein is CASSLRGGNQPQHF. The DNA for the CDR3 is TGCGCCAGCAGCCTTCGAGGTGGGAATCAGCCCCAGCATTTT.

The chain employs TRBV11-3 and TRBJ2-3; TRBD2 agrees at 8 bases. V lost 4 bases to trimming and J lost 0 bases; unmatched junction nucleotides: 9. Germline V gene data show CDR1 as SGHNT and CDR2 as YENEEA. The CDR3 spans 17 residues. CDR3 nucleotide sequence: TGTGCCAGCAGCTCTTATGGACTAGCAGTAAGCACAGATACGCAGTATTTT. It specifies CASSSYGLAVSTDTQYF.

V gene TRBV29-1 combines with J gene TRBJ2-1; 9 nucleotides agree with TRBD2. The V and J ends lost 6 bases and 2 bases, in that order; junction bases with no gene match: 17. CDR3 length equals 18 residues. Germline V lookup: CDR1 SQVTM, CDR2 ANQGSEA. The CDR3 reads CSVPPRARLAATYNEQFF. Written as DNA, the CDR3 is TGCAGCGTCCCGCCGAGAGCCCGACTAGCGGCTACCTACAATGAGCAGTTCTTC.

V is TRBV7-9 and J is TRBJ1-5; maybe TRBD1 (6 bases). V lost 5 bases and J lost 4, with 18 bases in between. This CDR3 has 16 amino acids. CDR1 SEHNR and CDR2 FQNEAQ come from the germline V gene (reference sequence). CDR3 loop: CASSQGSWTENQPQHF. The CDR3 nucleotides are TGTGCCAGCAGCCAAGGGTCTTGGACAGAGAATCAGCCCCAGCATTTT.

This chain connects TRBV18 to TRBJ2-3, with 13 bases identical to TRBD2. The CDR3 totals 17 residues. Germline lookup yields CDR1 KGHSH and CDR2 LQKENI. V was clipped by 3 bases and J by 2 bases; unmatched bases: 5. Here the CDR3 DNA reads TGTGCCAGCTCACCCCCGGGACTAGCGGGACTCACAGATACGCAGTATTTT. Translated: CASSPPGLAGLTDTQYF.

The chain is built from TRBV10-3 and TRBJ1-1, with a tentative D call TRBD1 (6 bases). Germline CDR1 and CDR2: ENHRY and SYGVKD. There are 14 residues in the CDR3. V lost 0 bases and J lost 8, with 13 bases in between. The CDR3 here is CAISESKGGLEAFF. The CDR3 DNA is TGTGCCATCAGTGAGTCGAAGGGGGGGCTCGAAGCTTTCTTT.

The V gene is TRBV6-6, the J gene TRBJ2-1; D might be TRBD1 (5 bases). The germline gives CDR1 MNHNY, CDR2 SVGAGI (reference sequence). The CDR3 is made up of 14 amino acids. V lost 7 bases and J 3 bases, leaving 13 bases between the germline ends. Here the CDR3 DNA reads TGTGCCAGCAAAGGGGCCAGCATCTACAATGAGCAGTTCTTC. Its translation is CASKGASIYNEQFF.

The J gene is TRBJ2-7, the V gene TRBV28; D not certain. This CDR3 spans 16 amino acids. Germline V gives CDR1 MDHEN, CDR2 SYDVKM. V gave up 7 bases and J gave up 5 bases, with 24 bases separating them. The CDR3 spells CASIGSSWVKTHEQYF. The CDR3 DNA sequence: TGTGCCAGCATAGGAAGTAGCTGGGTAAAGACCCACGAGCAGTACTTC.

The chain links TRBV7-9 to TRBJ1-2; TRBD1 is a possible D gene (6 bases). Trimming stripped 1 base from V and 5 bases from J, with 11 bases between. The germline gives CDR1 SEHNR, CDR2 FQNEAQ (reference sequence). The CDR3 sequence is 14 residues long. The chain's CDR3 is CASSLVRQAYGYTF. As DNA, the CDR3 is TGTGCCAGCAGCTTAGTTCGACAGGCTTATGGCTACACCTTC.